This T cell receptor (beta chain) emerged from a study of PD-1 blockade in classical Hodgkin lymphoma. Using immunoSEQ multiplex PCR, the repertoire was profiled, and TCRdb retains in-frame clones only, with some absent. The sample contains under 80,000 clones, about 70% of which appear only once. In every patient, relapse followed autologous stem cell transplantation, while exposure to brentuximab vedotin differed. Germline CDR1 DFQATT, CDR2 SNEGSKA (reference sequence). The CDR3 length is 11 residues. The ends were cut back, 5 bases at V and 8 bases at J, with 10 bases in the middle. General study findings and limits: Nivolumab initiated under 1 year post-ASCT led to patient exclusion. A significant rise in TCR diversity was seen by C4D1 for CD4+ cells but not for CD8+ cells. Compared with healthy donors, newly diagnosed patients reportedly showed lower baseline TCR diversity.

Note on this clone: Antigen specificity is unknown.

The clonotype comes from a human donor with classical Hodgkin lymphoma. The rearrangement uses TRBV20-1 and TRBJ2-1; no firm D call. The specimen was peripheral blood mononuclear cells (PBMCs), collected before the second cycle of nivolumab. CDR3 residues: CSALDGDEQFF. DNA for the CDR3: TGCAGTGCTCTTGACGGTGATGAGCAGTTCTTC.